Below, 20 T cell receptor beta chains from the same sample are listed, as sequenced in a study of cytomegalovirus exposure and HLA in healthy donors listed by TCRdb under 2017. Library preparation was by the immunoSEQ multiplex PCR assay. Imported from immuneACCESS, the table was reduced by TCRdb to in-frame sequences with V and J called. These copies leave out some clones; in studies compared against another copy, an unresolved V gene accounts for under half, and the cause of the remainder is not known. The sample table shows about 200,000 clones, and 65% to 90% are seen once. Around an eighth of the sample is taken by the ten largest. The material sequenced was PBMCs. These receptor sequences come from a woman aged 25 to 39 in good health and CMV-seropositive.

The chain has TRBV14 and TRBJ2-7; TRBD2 aligns across 12 bases. The germline V gene has CDR1 SGHDN and CDR2 FVKESK. CDR3 length: 16 amino acids. The ends lost 5 bases at V and 5 bases at J; junction bases unmatched: 10. The CDR3: CASSSLQLAGGHEQYF. The DNA of the CDR3 is TGTGCCAGCAGCTCCCTTCAACTAGCGGGAGGCCACGAGCAGTACTTC.

The V call is TRBV27, the J call TRBJ2-1; 7 bases match TRBD2. The CDR3 covers 15 residues. The V gene end was trimmed by 6 bases and the J gene end by 1 base; junction bases not matched to a gene: 6. Germline V gene lookup returns CDR1 MNHEY and CDR2 SMNVEV (reference sequence). The CDR3: CASSLWRESYNEQFF. CDR3 nucleotides: TGTGCCAGCAGCCTGTGGCGGGAGTCCTACAATGAGCAGTTCTTC.

The rearrangement joins TRBV29-1 to TRBJ2-2; D might be TRBD1 (6 bases). The V end lost 4 bases, the J end lost 5 bases, and 11 bases lay between the germline ends. Per germline, CDR1 SQVTM and CDR2 ANQGSEA. The CDR3 consists of 13 residues. The CDR3 nucleotides read TGCAGCGTTGCTAGGACAGCAACCGGGGAGCTGTTTTTT. Protein: CSVARTATGELFF.

The chain joins TRBV6-5 to TRBJ1-5; 7 positions match TRBD1. Germline V gene sequence: CDR1 MNHEY, CDR2 SVGAGI. With V trimmed by 5 bases and J by 6 bases, 10 bases remained unmatched. The CDR3 sequence is 15 residues long. CDR3 in DNA: TGTGCCAGCAGTAAGACAGGGATAGCTAGTCAGCCCCAGCATTTT. Its translation: CASSKTGIASQPQHF.

The V call is TRBV2, the J call TRBJ2-7, with 8 bases that match TRBD1. V lost 10 bases to trimming and J lost 3 bases; unmatched junction nucleotides: 8. Looked up from germline, CDR1 is SNHLY and CDR2 is FYNNEI. The CDR3 is made up of 13 amino acids. DNA for the CDR3: TGTGCCACCGCCGGGACAGGAGACTACGAGCAGTACTTC. Encoded protein: CATAGTGDYEQYF.

This chain uses TRBV7-3 with TRBJ1-1; 7 bases are shared with TRBD1. This CDR3 has 13 amino acids. The trim removed 5 bases at V and 3 bases at J, leaving 3 bases unmatched. Germline loops: CDR1 SGHTA, CDR2 FQGTGA. CDR3 nucleotide sequence: TGTGCCAGCAGCGGGGACAGAGACACTGAAGCTTTCTTT. Its protein product is CASSGDRDTEAFF.

The chain couples TRBV6-5 to TRBJ2-7; TRBD1 aligns across 7 bases. In germline, CDR1 is MNHEY, CDR2 SVGAGI. V trimming: 6 bases; J trimming: 7 bases; junction bases outside the gene matches: 15. This CDR3 spans 15 amino acids. Here the CDR3 reads CASSTGTDPWEEQYF. The CDR3 DNA follows: TGTGCCAGCAGCACTGGGACAGACCCTTGGGAGGAGCAGTACTTC.

The CDR3 DNA sequence: TGCGCCAGCAGACCCGGGACAGGCACCGGGGAGCTGTTTTTT. It codes for CASRPGTGTGELFF. The chain carries TRBV5-1 and TRBJ2-2, with 8 bases lining up with TRBD1. The germline CDR1 and CDR2 sequences are SGHRS and YFSETQ. The J segment lost 4 bases and the V segment lost 5 bases, leaving 4 bases of the junction unmatched. The CDR3 length is 14 residues.

V and J are TRBV11-1 and TRBJ2-1; 11 positions agree with TRBD2. V gave up 6 bases and J gave up 9 bases; unmatched junction bases: 7. The germline V gene encodes CDR1 SGHAT and CDR2 FQDESV (reference sequence). The CDR3 is made up of 14 amino acids. CDR3 nucleotide sequence: TGTGCCAGCAGTTTACTAGCGGGAGTCCCTGAGCAGTTCTTC. Amino acids: CASSLLAGVPEQFF.

The rearrangement links TRBV4-2 to TRBJ2-5; TRBD1 might be the D (5 bases). CDR1 is LGHNA, CDR2 YNFKEQ, per germline. There are 15 residues in the CDR3. Trimming left V 1 base short and J 0 bases short, with 9 bases between. The CDR3 loop is CASSQVQGNQETQYF. DNA of the CDR3: TGTGCCAGCAGCCAAGTCCAGGGCAACCAAGAGACCCAGTACTTC.

The rearrangement links TRBV7-2 to TRBJ2-7; 7 positions agree with TRBD2. The CDR3 extends over 12 amino acids. Germline-derived CDR1 and CDR2 are SGHTA and FQGNSA. Germline trimming cut 6 bases from V and 6 bases from J; bases unmatched to any gene: 5. This CDR3 reads CASRQGGTEQYF. The CDR3 nucleotides are TGTGCCAGCAGGCAGGGAGGGACCGAGCAGTACTTC. Full variable domain (remainder filled in from reference TRBV7-2 and TRBJ2-7): GAGVSQSPSNKVTEKGKDVELRCDPISGHTALYWYRQSLGQGLEFLIYFQGNSAPDKSGLPSDRFSAERTGGSVSTLTIQRTQQEDSAVYLCASRQGGTEQYFGPGTRLTVT.

To note about this clone: An end of the junction does not agree with germline; a read error may underlie this. J is TRBJ2-3 and V is TRBV10-3; TRBD2 might be the D (6 bases). This CDR3 has 9 amino acids. Germline assignment: CDR1 ENHRY and CDR2 SYGVKD. The CDR3 nucleotides are TGTGCCATCACCCGCGGCGGGAATTTT. Its protein is CAITRGGNF.

V gene TRBV11-2 combines with J gene TRBJ1-4; 10 nucleotides align to TRBD1. This CDR3 is 13 amino acids long. The V and J ends lost 7 bases and 7 bases, in that order; junction bases with no gene match: 3. The germline V gene has CDR1 SGHAT and CDR2 FQNNGV. The CDR3 sequence: CASTWDRGEKLFF. CDR3 sequence (DNA): TGTGCCAGCACATGGGACAGGGGTGAAAAACTGTTTTTT.

The chain has TRBV18 and TRBJ2-1, with 10 nucleotides matching TRBD2. CDR1 and CDR2 (germline): KGHSH, LQKENI. Losses at the gene ends were 3 bases for V and 6 bases for J; bases not matched to a gene: 2. There are 14 residues in the CDR3. The CDR3 here is CASSPLAGVNEQFF. CDR3 in DNA: TGTGCCAGCTCACCCCTAGCGGGAGTCAATGAGCAGTTCTTC.

This sequence joins TRBV20-1 and TRBJ2-7; D is undetermined. The CDR3 is 11 residues long. Per the germline V gene, CDR1 is DFQATT and CDR2 is SNEGSKA (reference sequence). The V gene lost 8 bases and the J gene lost 2 bases, with 10 bases spanning the gap. CDR3 protein: CSYLSAYEQYF. CDR3 DNA sequence: TGCAGTTACCTCAGCGCCTACGAGCAGTACTTC.

The chain links TRBV5-4 to TRBJ2-7; perhaps TRBD2 as D (6 bases). The CDR3 runs 13 residues. V was clipped by 4 bases and J by 3 bases, with 11 bases between them. Germline values: CDR1 SGHNT, CDR2 YYREEE (reference sequence). The CDR3 loop is CASSQGLNYEQYF. In DNA form, the CDR3 reads TGTGCCAGCAGCCAAGGACTAAACTACGAGCAGTACTTC.

In this sample, this clone turned up a few times. This chain uses TRBV2 with TRBJ1-5; D unclear. CDR1 and CDR2 from the germline V gene are SNHLY and FYNNEI. The germline V and J ends were trimmed by 2 bases and 4 bases, with 6 bases remaining between them. This CDR3 contains 13 residues. CDR3 DNA: TGTGCCAGCAGTGAACGCGAAAATCAGCCCCAGCATTTT. Its translation: CASSERENQPQHF.

This clone was detected once. This chain links TRBV5-6 with TRBJ2-7; 7 nucleotides match TRBD1. J lost 4 bases, V lost 3 bases, and 16 bases had no gene match. The CDR3 is 17 residues long. The germline V gene encodes CDR1 SGHDT and CDR2 YYEEEE. Here the CDR3 DNA reads TGTGCCAGCAGCTCTGAGGCCATCGGGACAGAGCTGTACGAGCAGTACTTC. Translation: CASSSEAIGTELYEQYF.

The chain couples TRBV28 to TRBJ2-2; TRBD2 matches at 7 bases. Germline CDR1 MDHEN, CDR2 SYDVKM. V gave up 8 bases and J gave up 4 bases; unmatched junction bases: 10. The CDR3 extends over 15 amino acids. For the CDR3, the DNA is TGTGCCAGCTTAGGAGCGGGATTATTCACCGGGGAGCTGTTTTTT. Translated: CASLGAGLFTGELFF.

V usage is TRBV5-1 and J usage is TRBJ2-2; 8 bases align to TRBD2. Germline CDR1 reads SGHRS; CDR2 reads YFSETQ. The V segment lost 1 base and the J segment 1 base; nucleotides outside the gene matches: 9. This CDR3 contains 18 residues. CDR3 residues: CASSLSYRSGMNTGELFF. The CDR3, as DNA: TGCGCCAGCAGCTTGTCTTATCGTAGCGGGATGAACACCGGGGAGCTGTTTTTT.